The text below deals with one T cell receptor (beta chain). Its antigen is unidentified. The sample is drawn from a study of shared clonotypes between healthy human individuals. CDR3 size: 15 residues. Trimming took off 0 bases at V and 8 bases at J, with 15 bases between the two ends. Per germline, CDR1 SGHRS and CDR2 YFSETQ. General study results and limits: In contrast to clonotypes shared by all four donors, non-shared clonotypes had lower generation probabilities. What rarefaction showed was incomplete sorted-subset sequencing despite large depth.

The assay was immunoSEQ multiplex PCR, and TCRdb's table has in-frame clones only and misses some. The sample yields around 700,000 clones, roughly 70% seen once. Material: memory CD4+ T cells sorted from blood. The subset: CD45RA-negative fraction. This TCR derives from a woman aged 25 to 39 in good health. This rearrangement joins TRBV5-1 to TRBJ2-1; either TRBD1 or TRBD2 may fit D (5 bases each). This CDR3 is CASSLAALRGDEQFF. In DNA, the CDR3 is TGCGCCAGCAGCTTGGCGGCCCTCCGGGGCGATGAGCAGTTCTTC. The complete variable domain, with remaining parts taken from reference TRBV5-1 and TRBJ2-1, reads KAGVTQTPRYLIKTRGQQVTLSCSPISGHRSVSWYQQTPGQGLQFLFEYFSETQRNKGNFPGRFSGRQFSNSRSEMNVSTLELGDSALYLCASSLAALRGDEQFFGPGTRLTVL.